This T cell receptor (beta chain) was recorded in a study of cytomegalovirus exposure and HLA in healthy donors. The junction had 5 bases not matched to a gene; V was cut back by 2 bases and J by 7 bases. The CDR3 spans 14 residues. Germline V gives CDR1 SEHNR, CDR2 FQNEAQ (reference sequence). The study, taken as a whole, reports: Reports state that TCR beta sequences accurately predicted most subjects' HLA-A and HLA-B alleles.

The primer mix had 60 Vbeta and 13 Jbeta primers. Here immunoSEQ multiplex PCR was the method, and the copy in TCRdb shows in-frame clones only, minus some. The sample contains 150,000 to 200,000 clones, approximately 81% of which appear only once. In the case of this clone: Its target is not known.

V usage is TRBV7-9 and J usage is TRBJ2-1, with 7 bases fitting TRBD2. Specimen: PBMCs. The sequence was collected from a man between 18 and 29 years old in good health and CMV-seropositive. DNA for the CDR3: TGTGCCAGCAGCTTAACTAGCGTAGGGAATGAGCAGTTCTTC. It translates to CASSLTSVGNEQFF.